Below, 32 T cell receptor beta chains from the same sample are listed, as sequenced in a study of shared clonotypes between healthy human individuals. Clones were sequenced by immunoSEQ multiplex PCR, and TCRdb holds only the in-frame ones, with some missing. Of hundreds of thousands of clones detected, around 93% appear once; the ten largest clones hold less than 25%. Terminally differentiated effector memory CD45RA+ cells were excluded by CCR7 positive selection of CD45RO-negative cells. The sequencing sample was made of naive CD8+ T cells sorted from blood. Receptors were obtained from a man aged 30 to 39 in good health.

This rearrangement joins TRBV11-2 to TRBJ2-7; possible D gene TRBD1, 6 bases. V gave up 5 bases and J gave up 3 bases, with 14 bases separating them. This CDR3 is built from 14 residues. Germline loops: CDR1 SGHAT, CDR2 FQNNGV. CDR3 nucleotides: TGTGCCAGCAGCCGATACAGGGTGGACTACGAGCAGTACTTC. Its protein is CASSRYRVDYEQYF.

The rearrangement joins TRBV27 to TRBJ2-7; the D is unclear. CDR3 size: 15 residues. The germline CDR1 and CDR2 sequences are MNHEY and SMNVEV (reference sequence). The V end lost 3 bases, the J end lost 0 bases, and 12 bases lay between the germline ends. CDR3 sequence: CASSFSPWASYEQYF. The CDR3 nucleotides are TGTGCCAGCAGTTTTTCTCCGTGGGCCTCCTACGAGCAGTACTTC.

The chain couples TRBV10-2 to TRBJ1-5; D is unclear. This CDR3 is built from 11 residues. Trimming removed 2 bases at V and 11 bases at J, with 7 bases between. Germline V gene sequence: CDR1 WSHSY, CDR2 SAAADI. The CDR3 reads CASSEGRTQHF. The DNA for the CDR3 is TGCGCCAGCAGTGAGGGGAGGACCCAGCATTTT.

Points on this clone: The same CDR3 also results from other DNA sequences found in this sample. CDR3 DNA: TGTGCCAGCAGTTTATTGGGTCGTGAAGCTTTCTTT. Amino acid sequence: CASSLLGREAFF. The chain joins TRBV27 to TRBJ1-1, with unresolved D. V shed 1 base and J shed 7 bases, with 7 bases lying between them. CDR3 length: 12 residues. Germline CDR1 MNHEY, CDR2 SMNVEV (reference sequence).

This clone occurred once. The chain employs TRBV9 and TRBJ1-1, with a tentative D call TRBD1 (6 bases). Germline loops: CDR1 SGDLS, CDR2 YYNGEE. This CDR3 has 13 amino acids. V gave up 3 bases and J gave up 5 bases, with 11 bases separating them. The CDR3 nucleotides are TGTGCCAGCAGCGCGGATACAGGGACTGAAGCTTTCTTT. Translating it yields CASSADTGTEAFF.

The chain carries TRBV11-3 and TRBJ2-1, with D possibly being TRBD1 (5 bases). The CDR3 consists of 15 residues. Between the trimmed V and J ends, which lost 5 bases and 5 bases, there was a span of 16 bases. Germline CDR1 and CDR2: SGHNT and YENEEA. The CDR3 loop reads CASSPQDERHNEQFF. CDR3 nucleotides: TGTGCCAGCAGCCCACAGGATGAAAGACACAATGAGCAGTTCTTC.

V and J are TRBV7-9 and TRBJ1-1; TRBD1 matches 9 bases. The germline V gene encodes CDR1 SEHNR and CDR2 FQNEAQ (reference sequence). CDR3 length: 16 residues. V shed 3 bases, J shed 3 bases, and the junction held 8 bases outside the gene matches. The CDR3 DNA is TGTGCCAGCAGCTTTAGGCCGGGACAGGGATACACTGAAGCTTTCTTT. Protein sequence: CASSFRPGQGYTEAFF.

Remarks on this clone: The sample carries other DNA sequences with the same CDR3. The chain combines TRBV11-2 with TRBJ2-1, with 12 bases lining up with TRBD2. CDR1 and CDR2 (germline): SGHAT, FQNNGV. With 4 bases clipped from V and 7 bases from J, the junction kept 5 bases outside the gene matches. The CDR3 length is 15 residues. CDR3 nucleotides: TGTGCCAGCAGCTCTCTAGCGGGAGGGCTGAATGAGCAGTTCTTC. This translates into CASSSLAGGLNEQFF.

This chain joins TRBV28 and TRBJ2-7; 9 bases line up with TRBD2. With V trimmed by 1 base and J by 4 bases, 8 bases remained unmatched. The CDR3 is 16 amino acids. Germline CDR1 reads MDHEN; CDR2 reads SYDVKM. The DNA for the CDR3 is TGTGCCAGCAGTTTATACCTAGGACTAGCGAGGTACGAGCAGTACTTC. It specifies CASSLYLGLARYEQYF.

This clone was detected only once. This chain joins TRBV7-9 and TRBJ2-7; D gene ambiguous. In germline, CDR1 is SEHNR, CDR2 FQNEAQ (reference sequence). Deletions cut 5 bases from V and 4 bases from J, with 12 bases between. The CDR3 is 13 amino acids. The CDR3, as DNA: TGTGCCAGCAGCCCGGAGAGCCAGTACGAGCAGTACTTC. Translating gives CASSPESQYEQYF. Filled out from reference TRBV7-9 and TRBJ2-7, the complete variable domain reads DTGVSQNPRHKITKRGQNVTFRCDPISEHNRLYWYRQTLGQGPEFLTYFQNEAQLEKSRLLSDRFSAERPKGSFSTLEIQRTEQGDSAMYLCASSPESQYEQYFGPGTRLTVT.

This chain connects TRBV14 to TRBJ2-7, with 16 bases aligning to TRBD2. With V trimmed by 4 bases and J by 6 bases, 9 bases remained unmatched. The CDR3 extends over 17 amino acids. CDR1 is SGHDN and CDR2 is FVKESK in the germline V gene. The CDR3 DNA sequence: TGTGCCAGCAGCCGACCGGGACTAGCGGGAGGGATGGGCGAGCAGTACTTC. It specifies CASSRPGLAGGMGEQYF.

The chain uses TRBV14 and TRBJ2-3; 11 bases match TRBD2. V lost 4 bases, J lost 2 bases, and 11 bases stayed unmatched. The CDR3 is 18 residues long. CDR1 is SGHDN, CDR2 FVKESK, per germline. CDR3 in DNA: TGTGCCAGCAGCCCATGGGCCGGGACTAGCGGACCCACAGATACGCAGTATTTT. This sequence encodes CASSPWAGTSGPTDTQYF.

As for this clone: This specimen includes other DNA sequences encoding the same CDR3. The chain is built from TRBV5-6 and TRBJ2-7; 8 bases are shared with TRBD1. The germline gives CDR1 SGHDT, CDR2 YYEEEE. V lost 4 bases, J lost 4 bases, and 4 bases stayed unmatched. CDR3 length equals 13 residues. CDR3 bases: TGTGCCAGCAGCCGAGACAGGGGTTACGAGCAGTACTTC. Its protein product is CASSRDRGYEQYF.

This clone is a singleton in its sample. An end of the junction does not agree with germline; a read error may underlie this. The CDR3 DNA sequence: TGTGCCAACAGTTCCCTCGATCCCATGAACACTGAAGCTTTCTTT. Protein: CANSSLDPMNTEAFF. This chain links TRBV6-5 with TRBJ1-1; D call uncertain. Germline V gene lookup returns CDR1 MNHEY and CDR2 SVGAGI. The CDR3 length is 15 residues.

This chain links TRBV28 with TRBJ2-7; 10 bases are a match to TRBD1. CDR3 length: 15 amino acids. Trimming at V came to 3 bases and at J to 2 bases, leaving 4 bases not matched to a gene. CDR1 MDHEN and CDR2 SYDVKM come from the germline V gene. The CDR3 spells CASSFGQGVTYEQYF. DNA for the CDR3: TGTGCCAGCAGTTTTGGACAGGGGGTAACCTACGAGCAGTACTTC.

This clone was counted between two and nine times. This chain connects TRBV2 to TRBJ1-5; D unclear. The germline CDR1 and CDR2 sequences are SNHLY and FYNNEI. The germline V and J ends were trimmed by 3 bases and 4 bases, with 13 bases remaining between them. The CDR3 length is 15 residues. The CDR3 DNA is TGTGCCAGCAGTGAGAGGGAGGGAGTGAATCAGCCCCAGCATTTT. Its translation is CASSEREGVNQPQHF.

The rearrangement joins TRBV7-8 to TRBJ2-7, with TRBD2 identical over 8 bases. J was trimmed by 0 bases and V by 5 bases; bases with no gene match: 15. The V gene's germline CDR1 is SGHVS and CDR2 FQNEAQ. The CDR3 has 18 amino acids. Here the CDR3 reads CASSRSSSGSRNSYEQYF. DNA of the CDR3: TGTGCCAGCAGCAGATCTTCAAGCGGGAGTAGAAACTCCTACGAGCAGTACTTC.

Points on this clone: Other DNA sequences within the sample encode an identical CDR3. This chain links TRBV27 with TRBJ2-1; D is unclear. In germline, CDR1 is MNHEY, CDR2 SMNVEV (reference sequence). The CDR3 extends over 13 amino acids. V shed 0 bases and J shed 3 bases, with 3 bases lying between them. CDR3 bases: TGTGCCAGCAGTTTATCGATCTACAATGAGCAGTTCTTC. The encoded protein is CASSLSIYNEQFF.

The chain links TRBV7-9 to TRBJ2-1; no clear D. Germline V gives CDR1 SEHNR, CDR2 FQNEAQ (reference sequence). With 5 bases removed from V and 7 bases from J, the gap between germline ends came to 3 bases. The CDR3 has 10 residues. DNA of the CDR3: TGTGCCAGCAGCCAAAATGAGCAGTTCTTC. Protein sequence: CASSQNEQFF.

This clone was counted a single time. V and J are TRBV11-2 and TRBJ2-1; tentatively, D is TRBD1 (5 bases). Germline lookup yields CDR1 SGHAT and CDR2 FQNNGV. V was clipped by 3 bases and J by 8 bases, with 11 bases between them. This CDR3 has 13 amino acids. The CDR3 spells CASSFPWGDEQFF. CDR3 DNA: TGTGCCAGCAGCTTCCCCTGGGGCGATGAGCAGTTCTTC. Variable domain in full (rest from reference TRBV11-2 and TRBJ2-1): EAGVAQSPRYKIIEKRQSVAFWCNPISGHATLYWYQQILGQGPKLLIQFQNNGVVDDSQLPKDRFSAERLKGVDSTLKIQPAKLEDSAVYLCASSFPWGDEQFFGPGTRLTVL.

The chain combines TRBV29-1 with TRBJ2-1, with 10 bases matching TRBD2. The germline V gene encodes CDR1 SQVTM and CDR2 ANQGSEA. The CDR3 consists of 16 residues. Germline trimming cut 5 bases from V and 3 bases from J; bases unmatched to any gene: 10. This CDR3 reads CSVNRQSSGGYNEQFF. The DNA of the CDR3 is TGCAGCGTTAATAGACAGTCTAGCGGGGGCTACAATGAGCAGTTCTTC.

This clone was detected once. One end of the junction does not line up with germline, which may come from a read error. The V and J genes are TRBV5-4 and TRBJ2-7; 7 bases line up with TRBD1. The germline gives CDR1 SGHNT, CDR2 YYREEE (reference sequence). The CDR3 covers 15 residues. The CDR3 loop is CASTLGAGGSYEQYF. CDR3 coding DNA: TGTGCCAGCACCTTGGGTGCAGGGGGCTCCTACGAGCAGTACTTC. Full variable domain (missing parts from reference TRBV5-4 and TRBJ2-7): ETGVTQSPTHLIKTRGQQVTLRCSSQSGHNTVSWYQQALGQGPQFIFQYYREEENGRGNFPPRFSGLQFPNYSSELNVNALELDDSALYLCASTLGAGGSYEQYFGPGTRLTVT.

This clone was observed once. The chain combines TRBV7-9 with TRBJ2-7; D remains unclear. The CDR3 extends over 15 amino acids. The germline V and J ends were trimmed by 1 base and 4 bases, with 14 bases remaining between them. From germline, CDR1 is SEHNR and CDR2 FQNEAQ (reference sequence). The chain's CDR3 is CASSLGLRNPYEQYF. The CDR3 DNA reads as TGTGCCAGCAGCTTAGGTTTGCGCAATCCGTACGAGCAGTACTTC.

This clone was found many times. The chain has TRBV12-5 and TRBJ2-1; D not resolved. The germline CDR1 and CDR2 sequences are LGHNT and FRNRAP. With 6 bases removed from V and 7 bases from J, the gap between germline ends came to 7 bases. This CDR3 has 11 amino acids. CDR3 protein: CASGHRNEQFF. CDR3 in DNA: TGTGCTAGTGGCCACCGGAATGAGCAGTTCTTC.

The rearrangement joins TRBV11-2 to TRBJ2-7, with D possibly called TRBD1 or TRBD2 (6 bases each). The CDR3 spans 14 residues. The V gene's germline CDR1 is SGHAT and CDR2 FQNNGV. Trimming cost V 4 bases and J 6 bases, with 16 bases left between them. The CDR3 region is CASSSRPGASEQYF. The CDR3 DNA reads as TGTGCCAGCAGCTCAAGGCCGGGGGCTAGCGAGCAGTACTTC.

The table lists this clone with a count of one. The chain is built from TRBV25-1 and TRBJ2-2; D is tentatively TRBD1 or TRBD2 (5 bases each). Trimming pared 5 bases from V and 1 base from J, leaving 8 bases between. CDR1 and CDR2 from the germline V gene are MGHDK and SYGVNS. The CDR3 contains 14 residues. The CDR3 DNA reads TGTGCCAGCAGTCGGGGCTTGAACACCGGGGAGCTGTTTTTT. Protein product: CASSRGLNTGELFF.

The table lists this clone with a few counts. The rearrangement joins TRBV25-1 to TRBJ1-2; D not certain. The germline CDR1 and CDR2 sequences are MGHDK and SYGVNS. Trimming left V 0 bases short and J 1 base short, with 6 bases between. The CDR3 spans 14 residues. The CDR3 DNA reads TGTGCCAGCAGTGAATATAACAGTAACTATGGCTACACCTTC. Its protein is CASSEYNSNYGYTF.

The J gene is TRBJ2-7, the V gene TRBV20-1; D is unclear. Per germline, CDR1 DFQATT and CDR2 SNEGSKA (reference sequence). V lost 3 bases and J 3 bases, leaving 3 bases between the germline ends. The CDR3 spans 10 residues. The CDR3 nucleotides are TGCAGTGCTAGTCTCTACGAGCAGTACTTC. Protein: CSASLYEQYF.

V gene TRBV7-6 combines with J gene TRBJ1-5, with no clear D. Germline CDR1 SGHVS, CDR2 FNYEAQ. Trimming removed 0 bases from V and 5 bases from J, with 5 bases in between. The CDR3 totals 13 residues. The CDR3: CASSLAGDQPQHF. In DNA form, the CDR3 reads TGTGCCAGCAGCTTAGCCGGGGATCAGCCCCAGCATTTT.

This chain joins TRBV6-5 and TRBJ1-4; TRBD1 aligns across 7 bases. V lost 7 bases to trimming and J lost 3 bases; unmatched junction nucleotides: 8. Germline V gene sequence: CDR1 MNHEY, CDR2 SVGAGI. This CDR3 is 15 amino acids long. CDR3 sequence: CASISRQGANEKLFF. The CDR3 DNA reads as TGTGCCAGCATCTCTAGACAGGGAGCTAATGAAAAACTGTTTTTT.

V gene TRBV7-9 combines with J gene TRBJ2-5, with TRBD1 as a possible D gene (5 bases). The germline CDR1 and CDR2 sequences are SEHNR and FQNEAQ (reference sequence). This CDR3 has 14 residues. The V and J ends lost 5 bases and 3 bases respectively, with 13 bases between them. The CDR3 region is CASSVVTGKETQYF. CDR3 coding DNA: TGTGCCAGCAGCGTAGTAACAGGAAAAGAGACCCAGTACTTC.

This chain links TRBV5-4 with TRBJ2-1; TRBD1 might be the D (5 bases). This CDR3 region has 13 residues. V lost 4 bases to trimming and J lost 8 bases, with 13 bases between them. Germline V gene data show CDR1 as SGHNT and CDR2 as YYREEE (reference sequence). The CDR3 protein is CASSGDSADEQFF. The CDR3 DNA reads TGTGCCAGCAGCGGAGACAGTGCCGATGAGCAGTTCTTC.